The clone carrying this TCR beta chain occurred once. This sample is drawn from a study of TIL therapy for anti-PD-1-resistant metastatic lung cancer. Germline CDR1 and CDR2: SGDLS and YYNGEE. V was clipped by 4 bases and J by 8 bases, with 15 bases between them. The CDR3 consists of 13 residues. The immunoSEQ assay was v3. Method: immunoSEQ multiplex PCR; TCRdb's copy keeps in-frame clones and lacks some. The sample yields over 10,000 clones, about 70% seen once. Regarding time point: pre-treatment sample, taken before nivolumab and TIL therapy. Tumor tissue came from excised metastases, mostly pleural nodules or supraclavicular lymph nodes.

The chain employs TRBV9 and TRBJ1-2; the D gene is possibly TRBD1 (5 bases). Sequenced here: tumor tissue, sampled at baseline. The receptor was isolated from a woman aged 30-79 years with non-small cell lung cancer. In nucleotides, the CDR3 is TGTGCCAGCAGCCCCAATTGGGGGGAGGGCTACACCTTC. Residues: CASSPNWGEGYTF.